This T cell receptor beta chain comes out of a study of blood T cell repertoires in COVID-19. Germline values: CDR1 SGDLS, CDR2 YYNGEE. The V end lost 4 bases, the J end lost 10 bases, and 9 bases lay between the germline ends. The CDR3 runs 12 residues. Using immunoSEQ multiplex PCR, the repertoire was profiled, and TCRdb retains in-frame clones only, with some absent. Here the sample spans roughly 86,000 clones, around nine tenths being singletons. The clonotype originates from a man aged 45-65 years with active or convalescent COVID-19. V gene TRBV9 combines with J gene TRBJ1-6; D remains unclear. The sequencing sample was made of peripheral blood. DNA for the CDR3: TGTGCCAGCAGCACTCCCCCCTCACCCCTCCACTTT. Translated: CASSTPPSPLHF.